Detailed here is one T cell receptor (beta chain). Its antigen is unidentified. Treatment denoted: roughly 10-day PBMC culture with coronavirus spike peptide pools or control peptides (ViraFEST assay). Peptide pools at approximately 9.9 ug/ml and IL-2 at roughly 9.8 IU/ml were added to cultures of a few million PBMCs per well. With the Oncomine TCR Beta short-read assay, DNA from cultured CD4+ T cells was sequenced. TCRdb redid the calling of the PCR reads with MiXCR, one entry per CDR3 protein. The table includes about 7,100 distinct CDR3 sequences, approximately 66% detected once. These data belong to a study of vaccination and CD4 T cells after COVID-19. V was clipped by 5 bases and J by 4 bases; unmatched bases: 7. This CDR3 comprises 15 residues.

The chain is built from TRBV12-3 or TRBV12-4 and TRBJ2-2; 7 positions match TRBD1. Input material: CD4+ T cells from blood, cultured in vitro. The clonotype was recovered from a human donor who had recovered from COVID-19. The CDR3 is CASSVQGPSTGELFF. The CDR3 DNA is TGTGCCAGCAGTGTACAGGGGCCGAGCACCGGGGAGCTGTTTTTT.